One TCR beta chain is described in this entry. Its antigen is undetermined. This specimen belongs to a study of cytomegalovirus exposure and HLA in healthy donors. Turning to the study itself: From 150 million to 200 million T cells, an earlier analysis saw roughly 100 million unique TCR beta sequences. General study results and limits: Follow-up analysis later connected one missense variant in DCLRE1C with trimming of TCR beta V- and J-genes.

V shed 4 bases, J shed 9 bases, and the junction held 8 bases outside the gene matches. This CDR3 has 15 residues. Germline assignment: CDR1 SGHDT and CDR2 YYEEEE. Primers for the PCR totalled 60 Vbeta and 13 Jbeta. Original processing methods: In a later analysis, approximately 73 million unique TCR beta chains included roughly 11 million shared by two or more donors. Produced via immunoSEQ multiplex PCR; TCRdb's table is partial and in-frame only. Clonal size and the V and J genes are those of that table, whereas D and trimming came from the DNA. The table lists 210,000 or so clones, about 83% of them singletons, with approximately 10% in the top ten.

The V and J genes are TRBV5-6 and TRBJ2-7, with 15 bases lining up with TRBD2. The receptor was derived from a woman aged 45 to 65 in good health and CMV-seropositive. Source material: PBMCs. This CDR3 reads CASSGRTSGGARQYF. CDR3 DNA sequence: TGTGCCAGCAGCGGGCGGACTAGCGGGGGGGCACGGCAGTACTTC.